The 9 T cell receptor beta chains below all came from one sample that was sequenced in a study of early T cells in non-severe SARS-CoV-2 infection. TCRdb called the 5' RACE reads again in MiXCR, with one record for every CDR3 protein. The top ten clones hold around 7.7% of a sample with about 19,000 distinct CDR3 sequences, about 4% of them seen once. Material: whole blood. Receptor source: an adult who was a healthcare worker with PCR-confirmed SARS-CoV-2 infection or an uninfected control (not recorded which).

This clonotype has ten or more counts. The rearrangement joins TRBV7-2 to TRBJ2-7; no clear D. Between the trimmed V and J ends, which lost 5 bases and 1 base, there was a span of 21 bases. This CDR3 has 17 amino acids. The germline gives CDR1 SGHTA, CDR2 FQGNSA. CDR3 coding DNA: TGTGCCAGCAGCCCTGAGCCGGGCCGCCGCCAGTCCTACGAGCAGTACTTC. Its protein is CASSPEPGRRQSYEQYF.

This rearrangement joins TRBV10-3 to TRBJ1-1, with D possibly matching TRBD1 (5 bases). This CDR3 region has 16 residues. Trimming shortened V by 4 bases and J by 6 bases, and 21 bases separated the two germline ends. Per the germline V gene, CDR1 is ENHRY and CDR2 is SYGVKD. Written as DNA, the CDR3 is TGTGCCATCAGTGGGGGGTACATTCAGGTCCTCCCTGAAGCTTTCTTT. Protein sequence: CAISGGYIQVLPEAFF.

Ten or more counts support this clonotype. The rearrangement links TRBV5-1 to TRBJ2-5; the D is unclear. Germline CDR1 SGHRS, CDR2 YFSETQ. V lost 3 bases and J lost 1, with 16 bases in between. This CDR3 has 16 amino acids. CDR3 sequence: CASSSGRAGSQETQYF. The DNA for the CDR3 is TGCGCCAGCAGCTCCGGTAGGGCAGGCTCCCAAGAGACCCAGTACTTC.

The table lists this clonotype with many counts. V and J are TRBV4-1 and TRBJ1-5; maybe TRBD1 (5 bases). This CDR3 has 15 amino acids. Trimming removed 0 bases at V and 9 bases at J, with 15 bases between. Germline V gene lookup returns CDR1 MGHRA and CDR2 YSYEKL. The CDR3 reads CASSQDHGAGAPQHF. The DNA for the CDR3 is TGCGCCAGCAGCCAAGACCACGGGGCCGGGGCGCCCCAGCATTTT.

This clonotype was counted at least ten times. The chain joins TRBV20-1 to TRBJ1-2, with D hard to call. Germline V gene lookup returns CDR1 DFQATT and CDR2 SNEGSKA (reference sequence). V was pared by 0 bases and J by 4 bases, with 12 bases between. The CDR3 runs 14 residues. In nucleotides, the CDR3 is TGCAGTGCTAGAGACAGGAGTTCGGGCTATGGCTACACCTTC. Its protein is CSARDRSSGYGYTF.

Many counts were recorded for this clonotype. This sequence joins TRBV5-1 and TRBJ1-1; D not certain. Germline CDR1 reads SGHRS; CDR2 reads YFSETQ. The CDR3 is 14 residues long. V gave up 0 bases and J gave up 3 bases, with 9 bases separating them. Here the CDR3 DNA reads TGCGCCAGCAGCTTGGCAGGAGGAGACACTGAAGCTTTCTTT. This encodes CASSLAGGDTEAFF. Full variable domain (outside the CDR3, taken from reference TRBV5-1 and TRBJ1-1): KAGVTQTPRYLIKTRGQQVTLSCSPISGHRSVSWYQQTPGQGLQFLFEYFSETQRNKGNFPGRFSGRQFSNSRSEMNVSTLELGDSALYLCASSLAGGDTEAFFGQGTRLTVV.

This clonotype showed up many times. CDR3 in amino acids: CASRTTGTETNEQFF. CDR3 DNA: TGTGCCAGCCGAACGACGGGGACAGAGACCAATGAGCAGTTCTTC. The chain joins TRBV6-6 to TRBJ2-1, with 7 bases fitting TRBD1. The ends lost 8 bases at V and 6 bases at J; junction bases unmatched: 13. Germline V gene lookup returns CDR1 MNHNY and CDR2 SVGAGI (reference sequence). The CDR3 is 15 residues long.

In this sample, this clonotype turned up many times. The chain joins TRBV2 to TRBJ2-5; 10 bases are shared with TRBD1. V trimming: 5 bases; J trimming: 4 bases; junction bases outside the gene matches: 4. Germline V lookup: CDR1 SNHLY, CDR2 FYNNEI. The CDR3 has 14 amino acids. The DNA of the CDR3 is TGTGCCAGCAGTCCCGGGACAGGGGTAGAGACCCAGTACTTC. Encoded protein: CASSPGTGVETQYF.

The table lists this clonotype with many counts. The chain links TRBV6-2 or TRBV6-3 to TRBJ1-2, with 8 bases lining up with TRBD1. This CDR3 spans 13 amino acids. Germline V gene sequence: CDR1 MNHEY, CDR2 SVGEGT. With V trimmed by 6 bases and J by 6 bases, 6 bases remained unmatched. Here the CDR3 DNA reads TGTGCCAGCAGAGACAGGGGTGCCGATGGCTACACCTTC. This codes for CASRDRGADGYTF.